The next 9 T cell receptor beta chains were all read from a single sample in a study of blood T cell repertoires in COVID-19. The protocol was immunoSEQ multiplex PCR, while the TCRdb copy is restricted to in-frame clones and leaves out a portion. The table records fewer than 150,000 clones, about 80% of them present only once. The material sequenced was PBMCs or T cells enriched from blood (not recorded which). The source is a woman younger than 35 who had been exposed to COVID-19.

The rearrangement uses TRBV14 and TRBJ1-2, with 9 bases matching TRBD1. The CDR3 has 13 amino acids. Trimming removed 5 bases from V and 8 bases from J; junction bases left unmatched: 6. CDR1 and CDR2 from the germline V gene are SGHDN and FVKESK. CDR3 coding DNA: TGTGCCAGCAGCTACGACAGGGGGTTAGGCTACACCTTC. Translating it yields CASSYDRGLGYTF.

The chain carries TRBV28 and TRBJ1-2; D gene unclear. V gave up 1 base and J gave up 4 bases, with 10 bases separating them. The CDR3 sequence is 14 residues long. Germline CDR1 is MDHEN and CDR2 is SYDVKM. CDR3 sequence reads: CASSLFRVIYGYTF. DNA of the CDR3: TGTGCCAGCAGTTTATTCCGGGTCATCTATGGCTACACCTTC.

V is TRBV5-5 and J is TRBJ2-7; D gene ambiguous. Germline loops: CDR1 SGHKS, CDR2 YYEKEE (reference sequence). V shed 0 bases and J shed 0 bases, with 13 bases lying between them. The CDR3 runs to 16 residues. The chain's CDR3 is CASSLDLRTLSYEQYF. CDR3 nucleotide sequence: TGTGCCAGCAGCTTGGACCTACGAACCCTCTCCTACGAGCAGTACTTC.

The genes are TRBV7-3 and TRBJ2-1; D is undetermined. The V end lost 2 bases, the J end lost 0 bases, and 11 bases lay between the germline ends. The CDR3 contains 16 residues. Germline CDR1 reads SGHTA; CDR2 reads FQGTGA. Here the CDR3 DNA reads TGTGCCAGCAGCTTACAGAGCGCTGTCTCCTACAATGAGCAGTTCTTC. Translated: CASSLQSAVSYNEQFF.

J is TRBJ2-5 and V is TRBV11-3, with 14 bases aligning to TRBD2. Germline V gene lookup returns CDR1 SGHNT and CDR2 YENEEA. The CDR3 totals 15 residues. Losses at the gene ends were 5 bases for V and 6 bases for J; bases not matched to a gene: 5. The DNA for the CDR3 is TGTGCCAGCAGCCTCGGGACTAGCGGGAGCCAGACCCAGTACTTC. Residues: CASSLGTSGSQTQYF.

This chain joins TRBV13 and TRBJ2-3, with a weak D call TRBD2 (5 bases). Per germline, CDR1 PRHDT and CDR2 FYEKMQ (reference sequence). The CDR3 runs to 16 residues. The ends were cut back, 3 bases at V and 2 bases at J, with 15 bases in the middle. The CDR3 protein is CASSLGSAGFTDTQYF. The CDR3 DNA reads TGTGCCAGCAGCTTGGGTAGCGCCGGATTCACAGATACGCAGTATTTT.

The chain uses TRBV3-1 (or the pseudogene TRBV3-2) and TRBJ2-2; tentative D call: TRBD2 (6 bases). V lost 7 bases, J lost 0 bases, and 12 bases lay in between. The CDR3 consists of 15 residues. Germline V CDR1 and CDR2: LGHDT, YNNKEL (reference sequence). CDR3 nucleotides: TGTGCCAGCAATTACGGGGGTACGAACACCGGGGAGCTGTTTTTT. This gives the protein CASNYGGTNTGELFF.

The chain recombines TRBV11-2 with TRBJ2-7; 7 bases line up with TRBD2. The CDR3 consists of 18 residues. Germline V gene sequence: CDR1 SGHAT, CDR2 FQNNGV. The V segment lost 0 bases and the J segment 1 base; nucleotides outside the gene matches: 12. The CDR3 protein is CASSLDLSGGSLSYEQYF. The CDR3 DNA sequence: TGTGCCAGCAGCTTAGATCTATCGGGCGGGAGTTTATCCTACGAGCAGTACTTC.

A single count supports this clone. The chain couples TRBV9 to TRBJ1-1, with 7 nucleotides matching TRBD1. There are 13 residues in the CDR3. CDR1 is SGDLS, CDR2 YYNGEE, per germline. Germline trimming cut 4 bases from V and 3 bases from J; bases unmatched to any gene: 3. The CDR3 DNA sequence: TGTGCCAGCAGCTTCGACAGGGACACTGAAGCTTTCTTT. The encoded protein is CASSFDRDTEAFF.